This is a list of T cell receptor beta chains from one sample in a study of blood T cell repertoires in COVID-19. Profiled with immunoSEQ multiplex PCR; TCRdb holds only in-frame clones, not every one. The sample consists of about 140,000 clones, about three quarters of them appearing once. Sequencing used peripheral blood. These receptors all stem from a woman aged 45 to 65 with active or convalescent COVID-19. Both conserved end residues are trimmed from each CDR3.

TRBV6-5	ASSSSEFGTGELF
TRBV5-4	ASSFGGRNYGYT
TRBV4-1	ASSQEGGTNEQY
TRBV7-6	ASSLGGGGSSSYNEQF
TRBV14	ASRGGGEQY
TRBV5-1	ASSQTGDNYGYT
TRBV7-8	ASSLGSSGANVLT
TRBV14	ASSQAWLRESSYNEQF
TRBV6-1	ASSEAIDGYT
TRBV24-1	ATSDPSGQGFTDTQY
TRBV24-1	ATSGSRGEQY
TRBV2	ASTLRTGGGSEAF
TRBV4-3	ASSQDLPGTDTQY
TRBV21-1	ASSKASVTNEKLF
TRBV2	ASRKLAGVGDEQY
TRBV4-2	ASSQEETGVVNEKLF
TRBV9	ASSVAGKLF
TRBV14	ASSQVRQGARRDTQY
TRBV27	ASSRATGGSYEQY
TRBV7-2	ASSRRTSGNNEQF
TRBV5-4	ASSSSASVFSYEQY
TRBV6-5	ASSSQGAGQGGYT
TRBV15	ATSRGGLGSGGSSSSYNEQF
TRBV5-6	ASSSQEILT
TRBV6-5	ASSTRTSGGYEQF
TRBV7-2	ASSLRLASGELF
TRBV5-1	ASSDIFGTGRPNYGYT
TRBV28	ASSLLGEASYNEQF
TRBV5-1	ASSLLAGGRYEQY
TRBV5-1	ASSLVSQGPDEQY
TRBV2	ASKGAAGGPSQTDTQY
TRBV10-1	ASSARDMSQPQH
TRBV7-3	ASSLTGTRDNEQF
TRBV2	ASRRSLTYEQY
TRBV9	ASSVPSGSSYNEQF
TRBV7-3	ASSLGPSEQF
TRBV7-3	ASSFSGGTSETQY